This T cell receptor beta chain was obtained from a study of blood T cell repertoires in COVID-19. This clone was found once. Per the original data handling: Nucleated cell counts were estimated from reference gene primer amplification. The assay was immunoSEQ multiplex PCR, and TCRdb's table has in-frame clones only and misses some. V, J and clone size are taken as reported in that table, and D and trimming were inferred from the DNA itself. The sample includes about 180,000 clones, 82% of them seen just once. CDR1 is MNHEY and CDR2 is SVGAGI in the germline V gene. The CDR3 is made up of 13 amino acids. With 6 bases clipped from V and 6 bases from J, the junction kept 5 bases outside the gene matches.

The receptor was isolated from a woman between 65 and 79 years old with acute or convalescent COVID-19. Sequenced input: peripheral blood. This chain joins TRBV6-5 and TRBJ1-2, with 9 bases lining up with TRBD1. In DNA form, the CDR3 reads TGTGCCAGCAGCCGTACAGGGGGCGATGGCTACACCTTC. This gives the protein CASSRTGGDGYTF.